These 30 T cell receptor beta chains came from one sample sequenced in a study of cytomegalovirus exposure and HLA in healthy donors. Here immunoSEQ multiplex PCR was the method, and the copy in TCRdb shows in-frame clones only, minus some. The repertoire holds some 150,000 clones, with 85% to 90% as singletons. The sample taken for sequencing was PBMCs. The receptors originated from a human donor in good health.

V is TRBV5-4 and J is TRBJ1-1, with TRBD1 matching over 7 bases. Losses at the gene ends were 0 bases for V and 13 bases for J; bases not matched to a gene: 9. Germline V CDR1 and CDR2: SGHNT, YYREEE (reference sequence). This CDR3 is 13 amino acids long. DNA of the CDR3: TGTGCCAGCAGCTTGGCCGGGACAGTGAGGGTTTTCTTT. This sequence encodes CASSLAGTVRVFF.

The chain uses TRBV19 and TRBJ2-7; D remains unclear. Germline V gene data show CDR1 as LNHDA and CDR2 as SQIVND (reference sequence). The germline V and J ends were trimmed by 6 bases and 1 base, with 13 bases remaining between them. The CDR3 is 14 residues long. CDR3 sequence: CASRPSHASYEQYF. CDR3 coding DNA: TGTGCCAGTAGACCCAGTCATGCATCCTACGAGCAGTACTTC.

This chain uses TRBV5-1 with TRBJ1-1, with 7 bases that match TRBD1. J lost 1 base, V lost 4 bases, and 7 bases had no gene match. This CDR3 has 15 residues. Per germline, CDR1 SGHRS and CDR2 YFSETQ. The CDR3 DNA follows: TGCGCCAGCAGCCCAACCGCAGGGGGGAACACTGAAGCTTTCTTT. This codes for CASSPTAGGNTEAFF.

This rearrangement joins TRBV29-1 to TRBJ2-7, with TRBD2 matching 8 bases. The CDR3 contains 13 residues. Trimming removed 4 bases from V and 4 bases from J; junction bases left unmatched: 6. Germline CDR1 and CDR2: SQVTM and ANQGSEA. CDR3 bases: TGCAGCGTTGTTTTGGCTAGCGGGTACGAGCAGTACTTC. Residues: CSVVLASGYEQYF.

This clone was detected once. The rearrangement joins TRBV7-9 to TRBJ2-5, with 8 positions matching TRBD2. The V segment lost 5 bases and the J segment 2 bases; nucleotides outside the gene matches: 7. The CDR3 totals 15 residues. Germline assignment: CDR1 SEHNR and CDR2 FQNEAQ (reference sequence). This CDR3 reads CASSDQRGRQETQYF. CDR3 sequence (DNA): TGTGCCAGCAGCGACCAGCGGGGGAGACAAGAGACCCAGTACTTC.

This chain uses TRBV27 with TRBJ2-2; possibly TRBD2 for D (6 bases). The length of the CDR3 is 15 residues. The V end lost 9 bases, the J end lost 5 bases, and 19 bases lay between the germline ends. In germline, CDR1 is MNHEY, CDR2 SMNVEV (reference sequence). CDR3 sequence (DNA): TGTGCCAGTGTGGCCCTTCAAGGGAGGACCGGGGAGCTGTTTTTT. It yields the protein CASVALQGRTGELFF.

CDR3 sequence reads: CASSFYLGATNEKLFF. Here the CDR3 DNA reads TGTGCCAGCAGCTTCTATCTTGGAGCAACTAATGAAAAACTGTTTTTT. This chain connects TRBV7-9 to TRBJ1-4; the D is unclear. Germline V lookup: CDR1 SEHNR, CDR2 FQNEAQ (reference sequence). The CDR3 is made up of 16 amino acids. V was pared by 3 bases and J by 0 bases, with 11 bases between.

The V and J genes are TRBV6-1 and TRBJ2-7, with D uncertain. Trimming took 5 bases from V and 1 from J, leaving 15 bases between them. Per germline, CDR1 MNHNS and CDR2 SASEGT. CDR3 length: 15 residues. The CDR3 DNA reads TGTGCCAGCAGTCCACCCCCAGGCACGTCCTACGAGCAGTACTTC. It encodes CASSPPPGTSYEQYF.

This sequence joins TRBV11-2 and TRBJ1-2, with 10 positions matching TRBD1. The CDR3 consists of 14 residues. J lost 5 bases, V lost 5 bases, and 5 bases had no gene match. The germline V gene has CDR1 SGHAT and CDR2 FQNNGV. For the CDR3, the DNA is TGTGCCAGCAGCCTCGGACAGGGGGATTATGGCTACACCTTC. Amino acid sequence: CASSLGQGDYGYTF. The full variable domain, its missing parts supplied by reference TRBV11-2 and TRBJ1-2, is EAGVAQSPRYKIIEKRQSVAFWCNPISGHATLYWYQQILGQGPKLLIQFQNNGVVDDSQLPKDRFSAERLKGVDSTLKIQPAKLEDSAVYLCASSLGQGDYGYTFGSGTRLTVV.

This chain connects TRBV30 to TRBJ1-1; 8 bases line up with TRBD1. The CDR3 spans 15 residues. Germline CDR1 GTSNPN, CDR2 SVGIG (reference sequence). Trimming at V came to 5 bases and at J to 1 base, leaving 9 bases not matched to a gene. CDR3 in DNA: TGTGCCTGGGACAGGGGCGAAAATTGGAACACTGAAGCTTTCTTT. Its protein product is CAWDRGENWNTEAFF.

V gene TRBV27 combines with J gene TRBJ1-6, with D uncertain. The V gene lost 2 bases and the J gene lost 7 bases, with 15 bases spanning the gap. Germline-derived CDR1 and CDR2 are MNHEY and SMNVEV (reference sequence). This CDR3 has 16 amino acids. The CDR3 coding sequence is TGTGCCAGCAGTTTAAGCCGTGGGCTGCCCAATTCACCCCTCCACTTT. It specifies CASSLSRGLPNSPLHF.

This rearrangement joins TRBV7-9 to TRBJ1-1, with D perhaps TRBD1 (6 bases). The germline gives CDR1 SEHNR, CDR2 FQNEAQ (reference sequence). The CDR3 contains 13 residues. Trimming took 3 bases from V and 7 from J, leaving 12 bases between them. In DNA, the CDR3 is TGTGCCAGCAGCTTTGACAGGCTGGGTGAAGCTTTCTTT. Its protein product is CASSFDRLGEAFF.

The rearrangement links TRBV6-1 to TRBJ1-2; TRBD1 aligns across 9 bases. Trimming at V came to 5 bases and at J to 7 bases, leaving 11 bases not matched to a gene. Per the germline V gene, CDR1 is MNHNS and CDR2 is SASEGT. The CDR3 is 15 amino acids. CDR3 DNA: TGTGCCAGCAGTCGATTCGAGGGACAGGGAGGTGGCTACACCTTC. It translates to CASSRFEGQGGGYTF.

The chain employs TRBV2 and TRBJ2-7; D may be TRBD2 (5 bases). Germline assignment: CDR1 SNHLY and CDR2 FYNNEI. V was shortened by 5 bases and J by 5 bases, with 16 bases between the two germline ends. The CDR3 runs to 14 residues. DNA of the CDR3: TGTGCCAGCAGTTACGGGAAGCGGTTGAACGAGCAGTACTTC. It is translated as CASSYGKRLNEQYF.

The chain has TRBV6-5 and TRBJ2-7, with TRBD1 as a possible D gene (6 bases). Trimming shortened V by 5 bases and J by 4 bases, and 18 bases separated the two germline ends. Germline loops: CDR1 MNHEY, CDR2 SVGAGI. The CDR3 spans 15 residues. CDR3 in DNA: TGTGCCAGCAGTAGAATCACCGGGACAAAATACGAGCAGTACTTC. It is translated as CASSRITGTKYEQYF.

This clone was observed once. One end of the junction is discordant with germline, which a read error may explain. CDR3 sequence reads: CASSLGLAGVQDF. The CDR3 coding sequence is TGTGCCAGCAGCTTGGGACTAGCGGGGGTGCAAGACTTC. The rearrangement uses TRBV5-4 and TRBJ2-7; 12 nucleotides match TRBD2. Germline-derived CDR1 and CDR2 are SGHNT and YYREEE (reference sequence). This CDR3 region has 13 residues.

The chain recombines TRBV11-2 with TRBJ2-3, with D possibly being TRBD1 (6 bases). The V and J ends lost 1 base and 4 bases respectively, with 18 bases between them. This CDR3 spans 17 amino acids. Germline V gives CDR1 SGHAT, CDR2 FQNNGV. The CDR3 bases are TGTGCCAGCAGCTTAGCCCACAGGGCTGGAGGCGCAGATACGCAGTATTTT. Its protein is CASSLAHRAGGADTQYF.

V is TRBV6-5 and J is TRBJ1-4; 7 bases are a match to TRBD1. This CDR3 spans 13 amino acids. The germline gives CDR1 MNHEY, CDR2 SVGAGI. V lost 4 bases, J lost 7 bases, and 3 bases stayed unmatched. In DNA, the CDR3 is TGTGCCAGCAGTTGGACAGGCGCTGAAAAACTGTTTTTT. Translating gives CASSWTGAEKLFF.

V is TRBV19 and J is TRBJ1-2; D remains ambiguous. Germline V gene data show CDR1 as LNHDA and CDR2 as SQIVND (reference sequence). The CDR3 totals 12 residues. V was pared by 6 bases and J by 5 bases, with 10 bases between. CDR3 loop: CASSPRQYGYTF. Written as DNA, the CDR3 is TGTGCCAGTAGCCCCCGACAATATGGCTACACCTTC. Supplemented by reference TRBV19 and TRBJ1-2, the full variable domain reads DGGITQSPKYLFRKEGQNVTLSCEQNLNHDAMYWYRQDPGQGLRLIYYSQIVNDFQKGDIAEGYSVSREKKESFPLTVTSAQKNPTAFYLCASSPRQYGYTFGSGTRLTVV.

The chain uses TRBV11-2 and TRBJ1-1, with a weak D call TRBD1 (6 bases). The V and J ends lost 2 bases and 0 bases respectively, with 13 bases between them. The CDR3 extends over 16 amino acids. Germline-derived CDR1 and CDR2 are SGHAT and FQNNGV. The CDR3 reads CASSLSGGRLNTEAFF. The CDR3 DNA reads TGTGCCAGCAGCTTATCGGGGGGGCGTCTGAACACTGAAGCTTTCTTT. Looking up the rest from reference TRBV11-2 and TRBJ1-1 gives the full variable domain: EAGVAQSPRYKIIEKRQSVAFWCNPISGHATLYWYQQILGQGPKLLIQFQNNGVVDDSQLPKDRFSAERLKGVDSTLKIQPAKLEDSAVYLCASSLSGGRLNTEAFFGQGTRLTVV.

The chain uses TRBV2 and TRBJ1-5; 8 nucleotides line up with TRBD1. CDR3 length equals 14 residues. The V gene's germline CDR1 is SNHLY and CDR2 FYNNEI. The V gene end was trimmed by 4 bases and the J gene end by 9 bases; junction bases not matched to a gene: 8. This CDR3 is CASSATGGSGPQHF. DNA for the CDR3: TGTGCCAGCAGTGCCACAGGGGGAAGTGGGCCCCAGCATTTT.

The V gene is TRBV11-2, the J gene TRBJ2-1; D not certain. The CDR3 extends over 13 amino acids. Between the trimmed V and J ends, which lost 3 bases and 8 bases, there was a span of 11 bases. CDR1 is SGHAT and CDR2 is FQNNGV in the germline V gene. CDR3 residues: CASSLALRDEQFF. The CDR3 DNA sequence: TGTGCCAGCAGCTTGGCTCTCCGGGATGAGCAGTTCTTC.

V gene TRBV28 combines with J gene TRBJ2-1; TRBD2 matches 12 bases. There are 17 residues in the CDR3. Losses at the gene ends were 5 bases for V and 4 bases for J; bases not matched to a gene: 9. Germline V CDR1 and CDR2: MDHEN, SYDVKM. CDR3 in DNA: TGTGCCAGCAGTCCCCCGGGACTAGCGGGCCTTTACAATGAGCAGTTCTTC. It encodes CASSPPGLAGLYNEQFF.

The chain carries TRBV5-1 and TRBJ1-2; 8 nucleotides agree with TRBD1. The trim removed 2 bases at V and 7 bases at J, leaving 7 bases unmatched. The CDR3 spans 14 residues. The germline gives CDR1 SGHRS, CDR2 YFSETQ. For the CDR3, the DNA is TGCGCCAGCAGCTTCAAGGCAGGGGGCGGTGGCTACACCTTC. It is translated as CASSFKAGGGGYTF.

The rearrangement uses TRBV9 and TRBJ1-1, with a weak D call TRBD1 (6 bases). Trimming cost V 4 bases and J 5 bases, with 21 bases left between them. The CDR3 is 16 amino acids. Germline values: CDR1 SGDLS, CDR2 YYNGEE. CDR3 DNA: TGTGCCAGCAGCCGTCGGGGACACAATAGCATTACTGAAGCTTTCTTT. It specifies CASSRRGHNSITEAFF. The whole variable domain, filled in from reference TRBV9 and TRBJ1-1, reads DSGVTQTPKHLITATGQRVTLRCSPRSGDLSVYWYQQSLDQGLQFLIQYYNGEERAKGNILERFSAQQFPDLHSELNLSSLELGDSALYFCASSRRGHNSITEAFFGQGTRLTVV.

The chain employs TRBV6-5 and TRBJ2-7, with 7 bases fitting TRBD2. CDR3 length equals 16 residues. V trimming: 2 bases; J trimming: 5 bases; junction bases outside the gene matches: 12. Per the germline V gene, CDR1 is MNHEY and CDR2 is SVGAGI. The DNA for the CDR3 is TGTGCCAGCAGTTACGGGGGGGAGGGCCGTTTTAACGAGCAGTACTTC. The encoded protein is CASSYGGEGRFNEQYF.

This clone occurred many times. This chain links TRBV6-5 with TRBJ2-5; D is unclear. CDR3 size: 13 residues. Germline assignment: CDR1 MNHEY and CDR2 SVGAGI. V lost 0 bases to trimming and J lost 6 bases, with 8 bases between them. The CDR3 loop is CASSYSPFQTQYF. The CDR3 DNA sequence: TGTGCCAGCAGTTACTCCCCTTTCCAGACCCAGTACTTC.

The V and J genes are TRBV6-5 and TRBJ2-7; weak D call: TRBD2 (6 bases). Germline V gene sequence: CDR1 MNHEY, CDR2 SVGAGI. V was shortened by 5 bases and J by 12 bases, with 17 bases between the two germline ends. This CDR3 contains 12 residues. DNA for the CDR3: TGTGCCAGCAGTCAACCCCTGGGACTGACGTACTTC. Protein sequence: CASSQPLGLTYF.

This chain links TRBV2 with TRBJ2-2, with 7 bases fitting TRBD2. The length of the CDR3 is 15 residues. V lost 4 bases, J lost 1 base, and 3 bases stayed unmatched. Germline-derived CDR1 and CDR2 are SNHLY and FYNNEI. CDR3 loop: CASSATSVNTGELFF. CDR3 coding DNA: TGTGCCAGCAGTGCAACTAGCGTGAACACCGGGGAGCTGTTTTTT.

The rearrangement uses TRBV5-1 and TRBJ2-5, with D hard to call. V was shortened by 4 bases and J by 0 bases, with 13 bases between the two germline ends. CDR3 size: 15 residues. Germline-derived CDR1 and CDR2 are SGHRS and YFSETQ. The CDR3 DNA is TGCGCCAGCAGCCCTTTGCCCGAGAACCAAGAGACCCAGTACTTC. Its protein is CASSPLPENQETQYF. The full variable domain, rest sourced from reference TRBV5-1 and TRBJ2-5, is KAGVTQTPRYLIKTRGQQVTLSCSPISGHRSVSWYQQTPGQGLQFLFEYFSETQRNKGNFPGRFSGRQFSNSRSEMNVSTLELGDSALYLCASSPLPENQETQYFGPGTRLLVL.